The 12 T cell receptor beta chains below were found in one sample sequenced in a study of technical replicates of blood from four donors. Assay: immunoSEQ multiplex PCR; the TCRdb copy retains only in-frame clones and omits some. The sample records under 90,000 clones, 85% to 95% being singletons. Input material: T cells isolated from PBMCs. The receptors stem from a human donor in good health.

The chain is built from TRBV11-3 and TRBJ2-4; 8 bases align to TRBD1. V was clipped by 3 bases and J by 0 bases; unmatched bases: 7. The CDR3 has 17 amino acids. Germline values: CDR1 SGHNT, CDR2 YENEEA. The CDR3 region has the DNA TGTGCCAGCAGCTTCAACAGGGGGAATGTAGCCAAAAACATTCAGTACTTC. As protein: CASSFNRGNVAKNIQYF.

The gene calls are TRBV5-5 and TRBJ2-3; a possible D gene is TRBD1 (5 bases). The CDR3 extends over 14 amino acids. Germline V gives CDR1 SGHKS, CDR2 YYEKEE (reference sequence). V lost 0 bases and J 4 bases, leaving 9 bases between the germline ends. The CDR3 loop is CASSLGGGPDTQYF. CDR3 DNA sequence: TGTGCCAGCAGCTTGGGGGGCGGCCCAGATACGCAGTATTTT.

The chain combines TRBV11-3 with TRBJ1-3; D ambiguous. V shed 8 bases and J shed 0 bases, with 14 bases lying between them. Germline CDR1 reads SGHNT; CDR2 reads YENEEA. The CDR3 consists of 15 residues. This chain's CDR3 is CASAMRAPSGNTIYF. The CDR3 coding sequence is TGTGCCAGCGCAATGAGGGCACCCTCTGGAAACACCATATATTTT.

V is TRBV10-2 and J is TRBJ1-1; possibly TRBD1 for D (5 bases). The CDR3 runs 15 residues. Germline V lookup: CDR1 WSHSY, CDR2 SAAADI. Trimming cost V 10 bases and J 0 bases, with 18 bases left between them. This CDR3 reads CATRRQRLMNTEAFF. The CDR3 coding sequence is TGCGCCACCCGACGACAGCGATTAATGAACACTGAAGCTTTCTTT.

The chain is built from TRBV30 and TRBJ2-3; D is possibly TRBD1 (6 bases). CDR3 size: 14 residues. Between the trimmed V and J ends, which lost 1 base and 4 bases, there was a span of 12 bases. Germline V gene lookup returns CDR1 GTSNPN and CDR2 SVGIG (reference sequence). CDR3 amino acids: CAWSGGTGSDTQYF. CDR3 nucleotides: TGTGCCTGGAGTGGCGGAACAGGGTCAGATACGCAGTATTTT.

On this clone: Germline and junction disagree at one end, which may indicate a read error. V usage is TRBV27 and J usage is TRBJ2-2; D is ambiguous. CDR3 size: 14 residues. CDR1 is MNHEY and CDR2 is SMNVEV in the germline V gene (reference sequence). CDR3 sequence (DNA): TGTGCCAGCAGTTTATTTCAAAACAGCGGGGAGCTGTTTTTT. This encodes CASSLFQNSGELFF.

In DNA form, the CDR3 reads TGTGCCAGCAGCAATAGCGGGGCCGGAGGAAACTCCTACAATGAGCAGTTCTTC. As protein: CASSNSGAGGNSYNEQFF. The V call is TRBV9, the J call TRBJ2-1, with 8 positions matching TRBD2. The germline V gene encodes CDR1 SGDLS and CDR2 YYNGEE. V dropped 4 bases and J dropped 0; count of bases not matched to a gene: 12. This CDR3 contains 18 residues.

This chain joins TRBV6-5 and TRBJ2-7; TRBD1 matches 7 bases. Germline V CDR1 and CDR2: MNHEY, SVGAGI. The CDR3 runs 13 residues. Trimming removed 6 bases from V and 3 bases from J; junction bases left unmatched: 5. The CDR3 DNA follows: TGTGCCAGCAGCGAGACAGGGAACTACGAGCAGTACTTC. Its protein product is CASSETGNYEQYF.

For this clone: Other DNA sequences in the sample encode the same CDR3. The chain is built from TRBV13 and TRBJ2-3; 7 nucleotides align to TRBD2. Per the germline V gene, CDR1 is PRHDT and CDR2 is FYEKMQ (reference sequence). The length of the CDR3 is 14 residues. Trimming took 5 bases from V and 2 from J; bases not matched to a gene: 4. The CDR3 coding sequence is TGTGCCAGCAGCCCCGGACTAGTCACAGATACGCAGTATTTT. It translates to CASSPGLVTDTQYF.

The CDR3 here is CASSRQLTSTRDYEQYF. DNA for the CDR3: TGTGCCAGCAGCCGCCAACTTACTAGTACGAGGGATTACGAGCAGTACTTC. The chain has TRBV4-2 and TRBJ2-7, with D perhaps matching TRBD2 (5 bases). Germline V gene data show CDR1 as LGHNA and CDR2 as YNFKEQ. The CDR3 consists of 17 residues. Between the trimmed V and J ends, which lost 4 bases and 4 bases, there was a span of 23 bases.

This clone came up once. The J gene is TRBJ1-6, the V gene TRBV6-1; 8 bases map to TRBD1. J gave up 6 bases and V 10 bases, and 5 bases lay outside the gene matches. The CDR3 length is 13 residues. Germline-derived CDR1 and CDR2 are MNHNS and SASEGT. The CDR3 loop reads CATPGQANSPLHF. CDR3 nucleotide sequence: TGTGCCACTCCGGGACAGGCTAATTCACCCCTCCACTTT.

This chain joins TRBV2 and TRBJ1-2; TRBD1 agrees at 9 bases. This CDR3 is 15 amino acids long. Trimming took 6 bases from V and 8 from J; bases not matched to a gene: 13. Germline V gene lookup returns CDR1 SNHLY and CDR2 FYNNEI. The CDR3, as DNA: TGTGCCAGCAGCGACCCGGGACAGGGAGGTGGAGGCTACACCTTC. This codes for CASSDPGQGGGGYTF.